One sample yielded the 29 T cell receptor beta chains listed below, sequenced in a study of T cell responses to AZD1222 COVID-19 vaccine. Assay: immunoSEQ multiplex PCR; the TCRdb copy retains only in-frame clones and omits some. The sample consists of fewer than 130,000 clones, roughly 90% of them appearing once. The sequences come from peripheral blood, collected 28 days after the second AZD1222 dose. The receptor source for this set is an adult who received the AZD1222 COVID-19 vaccine.

CDR3 in DNA: TGCGCCAGCAGCCGGGCGGACAGGGGGCATTACGAGCAGTACTTC. The encoded protein is CASSRADRGHYEQYF. The genes are TRBV5-1 and TRBJ2-7; 11 nucleotides match TRBD1. V lost 4 bases, J lost 4 bases, and 7 bases stayed unmatched. Germline V gives CDR1 SGHRS, CDR2 YFSETQ. This CDR3 contains 15 residues.

This clone was found a few times. This chain uses TRBV19 with TRBJ2-3, with D possibly matching TRBD1 (6 bases). CDR1 is LNHDA and CDR2 is SQIVND in the germline V gene (reference sequence). The CDR3 totals 15 residues. Trimming removed 7 bases at V and 0 bases at J, with 14 bases between. The CDR3 loop reads CASMGAEVSTDTQYF. DNA for the CDR3: TGTGCCAGTATGGGGGCGGAAGTCAGCACAGATACGCAGTATTTT.

The V and J genes are TRBV27 and TRBJ1-5, with a weak D call TRBD1 (6 bases). The V end lost 2 bases, the J end lost 2 bases, and 13 bases lay between the germline ends. Germline lookup yields CDR1 MNHEY and CDR2 SMNVEV (reference sequence). The CDR3 is 16 amino acids. CDR3 coding DNA: TGTGCCAGCAGTTTAGTTTCAGGGGAGGGCAATCAGCCCCAGCATTTT. Its translation: CASSLVSGEGNQPQHF.

The chain joins TRBV3-1 (or the pseudogene TRBV3-2) to TRBJ1-2; maybe TRBD1 (5 bases). Germline V gene data show CDR1 as LGHDT and CDR2 as YNNKEL (reference sequence). The CDR3 sequence is 13 residues long. V was clipped by 3 bases and J by 6 bases, with 11 bases between them. In nucleotides, the CDR3 is TGTGCCAGCAGCCAGGGCGGGACTAATGGCTACACCTTC. Translation gives CASSQGGTNGYTF.

V usage is TRBV3-1 (or the pseudogene TRBV3-2) and J usage is TRBJ2-7; 12 bases are a match to TRBD2. The CDR3 extends over 15 amino acids. J gave up 1 base and V 6 bases, and 4 bases lay outside the gene matches. Germline loops: CDR1 LGHDT, CDR2 YNNKEL (reference sequence). The CDR3 loop reads CASRRLAGESYEQYF. The CDR3 region has the DNA TGTGCCAGCAGAAGACTAGCGGGAGAGTCCTACGAGCAGTACTTC.

The chain is built from TRBV28 and TRBJ1-1; tentatively, D is TRBD1 (5 bases). In germline, CDR1 is MDHEN, CDR2 SYDVKM. The V and J ends lost 3 bases and 3 bases respectively, with 8 bases between them. CDR3 length: 13 residues. This chain's CDR3 is CASSFRGYTEAFF. Written as DNA, the CDR3 is TGTGCCAGCAGTTTTCGGGGGTACACTGAAGCTTTCTTT.

This rearrangement joins TRBV5-6 to TRBJ1-2; D is undetermined. The V gene lost 4 bases and the J gene lost 2 bases, with 12 bases spanning the gap. Per the germline V gene, CDR1 is SGHDT and CDR2 is YYEEEE. The CDR3 is 14 amino acids. The DNA of the CDR3 is TGTGCCAGCAGCAGAAAGGACGGAAACTATGGCTACACCTTC. Translated, it gives CASSRKDGNYGYTF.

In this sample, this clone turned up once. This sequence joins TRBV28 and TRBJ2-1, with a tentative D call TRBD2 (5 bases). Germline V gene lookup returns CDR1 MDHEN and CDR2 SYDVKM. V shed 2 bases and J shed 0 bases, with 11 bases lying between them. The CDR3 has 16 amino acids. The CDR3 DNA reads TGTGCCAGCAGTTTAATTTCGGGAAGCTCCTACAATGAGCAGTTCTTC. It codes for CASSLISGSSYNEQFF.

This clone has more than one count but fewer than ten. The chain combines TRBV27 with TRBJ1-2; TRBD1 matches at 9 bases. Germline-derived CDR1 and CDR2 are MNHEY and SMNVEV (reference sequence). This CDR3 region has 13 residues. V was pared by 3 bases and J by 6 bases, with 2 bases of the junction left unmatched. The CDR3 DNA follows: TGTGCCAGCAGTTTCCGGGACAGGGATGGCTACACCTTC. This translates into CASSFRDRDGYTF.

This chain joins TRBV4-1 and TRBJ2-1; D may be TRBD2 (7 bases). The CDR3 loop spans 17 amino acids. Trimming stripped 3 bases from V and 7 bases from J, with 22 bases between. From germline, CDR1 is MGHRA and CDR2 YSYEKL. In DNA, the CDR3 is TGCGCCAGCAGCCACCCTTTCGCCGGGGGGCAAGAGAATGAGCAGTTCTTC. Its protein product is CASSHPFAGGQENEQFF.

CDR3: CATSDQDPTGGWRPQHF. CDR3 in DNA: TGTGCCACCAGTGACCAAGACCCTACAGGGGGCTGGAGGCCCCAGCATTTT. The chain has TRBV24-1 and TRBJ1-5, with 9 nucleotides matching TRBD1. The CDR3 consists of 17 residues. Germline CDR1 and CDR2: KGHDR and SFDVKD. V trimming: 4 bases; J trimming: 9 bases; junction bases outside the gene matches: 15.

The V and J genes are TRBV6-5 and TRBJ1-1; TRBD1 matches 10 bases. This CDR3 region has 16 residues. The V gene's germline CDR1 is MNHEY and CDR2 SVGAGI. Losses at the gene ends were 2 bases for V and 1 base for J; bases not matched to a gene: 4. Written as DNA, the CDR3 is TGTGCCAGCAGTTACCGGGACAGGGGAGGGAACACTGAAGCTTTCTTT. Protein: CASSYRDRGGNTEAFF.

This sequence joins TRBV6-4 and TRBJ1-6; TRBD1 matches at 9 bases. CDR1 and CDR2 (germline): MRHNA, SNTAGT. V dropped 5 bases and J dropped 6; count of bases not matched to a gene: 2. This CDR3 has 14 residues. The chain's CDR3 is CASSPGQGNSPLHF. DNA for the CDR3: TGTGCCAGCAGTCCGGGACAGGGTAATTCACCCCTCCACTTT.

The rearrangement joins TRBV18 to TRBJ1-4; D is unclear. The CDR3 is 13 residues long. V lost 5 bases and J 2 bases, leaving 6 bases between the germline ends. Germline-derived CDR1 and CDR2 are KGHSH and LQKENI. CDR3 nucleotides: TGTGCCAGCTCATCCGGGACTAATGAAAAACTGTTTTTT. Its protein is CASSSGTNEKLFF. The whole variable domain, filled in from reference TRBV18 and TRBJ1-4, reads NAGVMQNPRHLVRRRGQEARLRCSPMKGHSHVYWYRQLPEEGLKFMVYLQKENIIDESGMPKERFSAEFPKEGPSILRIQQVVRGDSAAYFCASSSGTNEKLFFGSGTQLSVL.

This clone was recorded only once. The chain is built from TRBV5-4 and TRBJ1-1, with unresolved D. Germline V gene data show CDR1 as SGHNT and CDR2 as YYREEE (reference sequence). V shed 0 bases and J shed 3 bases, with 12 bases lying between them. This CDR3 comprises 15 residues. CDR3 coding DNA: TGTGCCAGCAGCTTGGGATTAAGGAGAGACACTGAAGCTTTCTTT. As protein: CASSLGLRRDTEAFF.

This clone was counted a few times. The chain is built from TRBV12-3 or TRBV12-4 and TRBJ2-7, with D perhaps TRBD1 (6 bases). The CDR3 extends over 12 amino acids. Trimming cost V 6 bases and J 6 bases, with 12 bases left between them. The DNA of the CDR3 is TGTGCCAGCAGCCGAAACAGGGTCGAGCAGTACTTC. Translation: CASSRNRVEQYF.

The V gene is TRBV20-1, the J gene TRBJ1-5, with D possibly matching TRBD1 (5 bases). Germline V gene sequence: CDR1 DFQATT, CDR2 SNEGSKA (reference sequence). The CDR3 sequence is 14 residues long. V was pared by 3 bases and J by 7 bases, with 16 bases between. In DNA, the CDR3 is TGCAGTGCTAGTCAAAGTCCCGGGGCGCAGCCCCAGCATTTT. It codes for CSASQSPGAQPQHF.

This chain uses TRBV11-3 with TRBJ1-6; D uncertain. The V end was cut by 3 bases, the J end by 7 bases, with 7 bases between. This CDR3 spans 13 amino acids. The germline V gene has CDR1 SGHNT and CDR2 YENEEA. CDR3 loop: CASSLWKNSPLHF. The DNA of the CDR3 is TGTGCCAGCAGCTTGTGGAAGAATTCACCCCTCCACTTT.

A single count supports this clone. V is TRBV7-2 and J is TRBJ1-3, with TRBD1 identical over 8 bases. Germline V lookup: CDR1 SGHTA, CDR2 FQGNSA. The V segment lost 4 bases and the J segment 4 bases; nucleotides outside the gene matches: 6. The CDR3 loop spans 15 amino acids. CDR3 sequence (DNA): TGTGCCAGCAGCTCATCCGGGACAGGAGGAAACACCATATATTTT. Translating gives CASSSSGTGGNTIYF.

The chain employs TRBV10-1 and TRBJ2-3, with TRBD1 identical over 7 bases. There are 15 residues in the CDR3. Germline V gene data show CDR1 as WNHNN and CDR2 as SYGVQD (reference sequence). The J segment lost 0 bases and the V segment lost 3 bases, leaving 3 bases of the junction unmatched. The CDR3 loop is CASSDTGASTDTQYF. CDR3 nucleotides: TGCGCCAGCAGTGATACAGGGGCTAGCACAGATACGCAGTATTTT.

Only one count was recorded for this clone. The chain is built from TRBV5-1 and TRBJ2-7; D is perhaps TRBD2 (6 bases). V was trimmed by 4 bases and J by 2 bases, leaving 16 bases between them. There are 15 residues in the CDR3. Germline CDR1 is SGHRS and CDR2 is YFSETQ. This chain's CDR3 is CASSTGGTGPYEQYF. In DNA form, the CDR3 reads TGCGCCAGCAGCACCGGGGGTACCGGACCCTACGAGCAGTACTTC.

The rearrangement joins TRBV7-9 to TRBJ2-3, with a possible D match to TRBD1 (5 bases). Germline V gene data show CDR1 as SEHNR and CDR2 as FQNEAQ (reference sequence). The CDR3 length is 16 residues. Trimming took 2 bases from V and 4 from J, leaving 16 bases between them. The CDR3 loop reads CASSLHWSQGADTQYF. For the CDR3, the DNA is TGTGCCAGCAGCTTACATTGGTCCCAGGGCGCAGATACGCAGTATTTT.

This chain joins TRBV29-1 and TRBJ2-7, with D unresolved. CDR1 SQVTM and CDR2 ANQGSEA come from the germline V gene. CDR3 length equals 12 residues. Trimming shortened V by 7 bases and J by 7 bases, and 17 bases separated the two germline ends. The CDR3 sequence: CSARRDKEEQYF. Here the CDR3 DNA reads TGCAGCGCGCGCCGAGACAAGGAAGAGCAGTACTTC.

V is TRBV6-5 and J is TRBJ2-7; 10 bases match TRBD1. V was pared by 10 bases and J by 0 bases, with 9 bases of the junction left unmatched. Germline V gene lookup returns CDR1 MNHEY and CDR2 SVGAGI. The CDR3 covers 15 residues. The CDR3 DNA sequence: TGTGCCACTAGACAGGGGGCGTGGAGCTCCTACGAGCAGTACTTC. Residues: CATRQGAWSSYEQYF.

This chain uses TRBV24-1 with TRBJ2-3; 7 nucleotides line up with TRBD1. Germline CDR1 reads KGHDR; CDR2 reads SFDVKD. The CDR3 consists of 12 residues. J lost 4 bases, V lost 9 bases, and 3 bases had no gene match. CDR3 residues: CATSTGADTQYF. CDR3 bases: TGTGCCACCTCAACAGGGGCAGATACGCAGTATTTT.

V gene TRBV11-2 combines with J gene TRBJ2-1; the D gene could be TRBD1 or TRBD2 (5 bases each). The CDR3 loop spans 12 amino acids. Trimming cost V 3 bases and J 8 bases, with 8 bases left between them. The germline gives CDR1 SGHAT, CDR2 FQNNGV. CDR3 DNA: TGTGCCAGCAGCTTTGGGGGTCATGAGCAGTTCTTC. Encoded protein: CASSFGGHEQFF.

J is TRBJ2-1 and V is TRBV18, with 12 bases aligning to TRBD2. Trimming removed 4 bases from V and 0 bases from J; junction bases left unmatched: 16. Germline loops: CDR1 KGHSH, CDR2 LQKENI. The CDR3 has 21 amino acids. CDR3 protein: CASSLHHLGTSGSPSYNEQFF. The CDR3 nucleotides are TGTGCCAGCTCACTCCATCACTTAGGGACTAGCGGGTCACCCTCCTACAATGAGCAGTTCTTC.

J is TRBJ1-3 and V is TRBV7-9, with unresolved D. With 2 bases removed from V and 2 bases from J, the gap between germline ends came to 13 bases. The CDR3 loop spans 16 amino acids. Germline V gives CDR1 SEHNR, CDR2 FQNEAQ (reference sequence). CDR3 bases: TGTGCCAGCAGCTTACGTGTCGGAGGGACTGGAAACACCATATATTTT. Amino acid sequence: CASSLRVGGTGNTIYF.

To note about this clone: A much larger clone is a single base away; this may be a read error. The J gene is TRBJ2-2, the V gene TRBV7-9; D not resolved. Trimming cost V 3 bases and J 3 bases, with 8 bases left between them. CDR1 and CDR2 from the germline V gene are SEHNR and FQNEAQ (reference sequence). The CDR3 has 14 amino acids. The CDR3 sequence: CASSFGWDTGELFF. For the CDR3, the DNA is TGTGCCAGCAGCTTTGGGTGGGACACCGGGGAGCTGTTTTTT.